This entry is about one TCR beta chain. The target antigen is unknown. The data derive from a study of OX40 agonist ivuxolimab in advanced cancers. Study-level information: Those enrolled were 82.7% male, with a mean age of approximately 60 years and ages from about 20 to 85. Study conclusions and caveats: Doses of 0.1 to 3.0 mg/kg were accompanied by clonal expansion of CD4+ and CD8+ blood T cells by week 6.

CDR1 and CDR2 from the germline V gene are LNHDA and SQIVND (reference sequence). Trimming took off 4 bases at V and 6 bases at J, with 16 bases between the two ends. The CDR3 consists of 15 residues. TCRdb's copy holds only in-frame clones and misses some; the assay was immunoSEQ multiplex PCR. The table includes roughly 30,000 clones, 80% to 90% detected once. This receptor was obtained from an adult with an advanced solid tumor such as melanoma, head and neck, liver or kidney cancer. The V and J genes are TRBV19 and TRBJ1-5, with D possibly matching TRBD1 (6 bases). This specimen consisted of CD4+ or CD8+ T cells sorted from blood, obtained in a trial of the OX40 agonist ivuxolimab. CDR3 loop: CASSTEGQGIQPQHF. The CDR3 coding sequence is TGTGCCAGTAGTACCGAGGGGCAGGGGATTCAGCCCCAGCATTTT.